These 16 T cell receptor beta chains share one sample of origin, sequenced in a study of CD8+ T cells in alopecia areata. RNA, once extracted, was reverse transcribed into cDNA for use as the sequencing template. The data were produced by immunoSEQ multiplex PCR, yet TCRdb's version contains in-frame clones alone and is incomplete. The data hold 3,500 to 4,500 clones, with more than 50% observed a single time. Treatment indicated: oral pan-JAK inhibitor, 5-10 mg twice daily. Collected material from alopecia areata patients comprised lesional scalp punch biopsies and peripheral blood. Sequencing used skin, obtained at approximately week 39, from a patient treated with tofacitinib. The receptors were gathered from a human donor with alopecia areata.

The chain is built from TRBV6-5 and TRBJ1-2; no reliable D call. Deletions cut 8 bases from V and 5 bases from J, with 18 bases between. Germline V gene lookup returns CDR1 MNHEY and CDR2 SVGAGI. The CDR3 runs to 14 residues. DNA of the CDR3: TGTGCCAGCCAAAAGGTGTCAGCGCCTTATGGCTACACCTTC. Residues: CASQKVSAPYGYTF.

This rearrangement joins TRBV6-9 to TRBJ2-7; D gene uncertain. The ends were cut back, 5 bases at V and 2 bases at J, with 13 bases in the middle. The CDR3 spans 14 residues. Looked up from germline, CDR1 is MNHGY and CDR2 is SVAAGI. The CDR3 DNA reads as TGTGCCAGCAGTGAATGGGAAGTTCCCTACGAGCAGTACTTC. It translates to CASSEWEVPYEQYF.

V usage is TRBV4-1 and J usage is TRBJ1-1; D unclear. V was clipped by 0 bases and J by 0 bases, with 2 bases between them. Germline V gives CDR1 MGHRA, CDR2 YSYEKL. This CDR3 has 13 amino acids. DNA of the CDR3: TGCGCCAGCAGCCAAGACCTGAACACTGAAGCTTTCTTT. Translated: CASSQDLNTEAFF.

The genes are TRBV29-1 and TRBJ2-3; tentatively, D is TRBD1 (7 bases). V shed 0 bases and J shed 6 bases, with 13 bases lying between them. The CDR3 sequence is 14 residues long. The germline gives CDR1 SQVTM, CDR2 ANQGSEA. The CDR3 DNA reads TGCAGCGTTGAAGATGGACAGGCGGGGGATACGCAGTATTTT. As protein: CSVEDGQAGDTQYF.

The CDR3 sequence is CASSKLPGTSGISYEQYF. The DNA for the CDR3 is TGTGCCAGCAGTAAACTCCCCGGGACTAGCGGGATTTCCTACGAGCAGTACTTC. This chain connects TRBV27 to TRBJ2-7; TRBD2 matches at 13 bases. Trimming at V came to 5 bases and at J to 1 base, leaving 11 bases not matched to a gene. CDR3 length: 18 residues. Germline V CDR1 and CDR2: MNHEY, SMNVEV (reference sequence).

This clone showed up just once. This chain joins TRBV6-4 and TRBJ2-1; 7 nucleotides line up with TRBD2. Germline V lookup: CDR1 MRHNA, CDR2 SNTAGT. This CDR3 comprises 14 residues. V shed 8 bases, J shed 1 base, and the junction held 5 bases outside the gene matches. The CDR3 nucleotides read TGTGCCAGCGGCGGCGGGGGATCCTACAATGAGCAGTTCTTC. Translation: CASGGGGSYNEQFF.

The V call is TRBV9, the J call TRBJ1-3, with 8 bases that match TRBD1. V lost 3 bases, J lost 4 bases, and 6 bases stayed unmatched. Germline CDR1 is SGDLS and CDR2 is YYNGEE. This CDR3 contains 15 residues. The CDR3 spells CASSAEGQGGNTIYF. Written as DNA, the CDR3 is TGTGCCAGCAGCGCCGAAGGACAGGGAGGAAACACCATATATTTT.

This clone appeared a single time. The V and J genes are TRBV30 and TRBJ2-6; D might be TRBD1 (6 bases). CDR3 length: 15 residues. V lost 3 bases and J lost 2, with 11 bases in between. Germline V lookup: CDR1 GTSNPN, CDR2 SVGIG (reference sequence). CDR3 sequence reads: CAWSRQVPGANVLTF. The DNA of the CDR3 is TGTGCCTGGAGCAGACAGGTGCCTGGGGCCAACGTCCTGACTTTC. Full variable domain (rest looked up from reference TRBV30 and TRBJ2-6): SQTIHQWPATLVQPVGSPLSLECTVEGTSNPNLYWYRQAAGRGLQLLFYSVGIGQISSEVPQNLSASRPQDRQFILSSKKLLLSDSGFYLCAWSRQVPGANVLTFGAGSRLTVL.

The chain has TRBV19 and TRBJ1-1; TRBD1 aligns across 8 bases. The CDR3 contains 17 residues. CDR1 is LNHDA and CDR2 is SQIVND in the germline V gene (reference sequence). V shed 4 bases and J 0 bases; nucleotides not matched to a gene: 10. CDR3 sequence (DNA): TGTGCCAGTAGTACTTCAACAGGGGGTTGGGTGAACACTGAAGCTTTCTTT. Its translation: CASSTSTGGWVNTEAFF. The full variable domain, its missing parts supplied by reference TRBV19 and TRBJ1-1, is DGGITQSPKYLFRKEGQNVTLSCEQNLNHDAMYWYRQDPGQGLRLIYYSQIVNDFQKGDIAEGYSVSREKKESFPLTVTSAQKNPTAFYLCASSTSTGGWVNTEAFFGQGTRLTVV.

The chain combines TRBV27 with TRBJ2-7, with D perhaps given as TRBD1 or TRBD2 (5 bases each). The V gene's germline CDR1 is MNHEY and CDR2 SMNVEV (reference sequence). CDR3 size: 15 residues. The V gene lost 4 bases and the J gene lost 2 bases, with 15 bases spanning the gap. CDR3 protein: CASSSYRDGAYEQYF. The CDR3 DNA follows: TGTGCCAGCAGTTCTTACCGGGACGGCGCCTACGAGCAGTACTTC.

The V and J genes are TRBV6-5 and TRBJ2-7, with D tentatively TRBD2 (6 bases). The length of the CDR3 is 15 residues. In germline, CDR1 is MNHEY, CDR2 SVGAGI. V lost 1 base and J 6 bases, leaving 16 bases between the germline ends. CDR3 amino acids: CASSYFGGGWVEQYF. The CDR3 DNA reads as TGTGCCAGCAGTTACTTCGGGGGAGGTTGGGTCGAGCAGTACTTC.

The chain carries TRBV2 and TRBJ2-3, with 9 bases lining up with TRBD2. Germline V gene data show CDR1 as SNHLY and CDR2 as FYNNEI. CDR3 size: 16 residues. V was pared by 7 bases and J by 2 bases, with 10 bases of the junction left unmatched. The CDR3 is CASNPVGLALTDTQYF. DNA of the CDR3: TGTGCCAGCAACCCTGTTGGACTAGCGCTCACAGATACGCAGTATTTT.

The chain uses TRBV7-2 and TRBJ2-2, with no clear D. Germline-derived CDR1 and CDR2 are SGHTA and FQGNSA. V dropped 2 bases and J dropped 4 bases, with 11 bases sitting between them. The CDR3 runs 15 residues. The DNA of the CDR3 is TGTGCCAGCAGCTTACAACCGCCCCCCACCGGGGAGCTGTTTTTT. Translation: CASSLQPPPTGELFF.

The genes are TRBV10-1 and TRBJ2-3, with 9 nucleotides matching TRBD2. Trimming took 2 bases from V and 2 from J; bases not matched to a gene: 2. The CDR3 loop spans 15 amino acids. Germline-derived CDR1 and CDR2 are WNHNN and SYGVQD (reference sequence). As DNA, the CDR3 is TGCGCCAGCAGTGAGGCTAGCGGGAACACAGATACGCAGTATTTT. It encodes CASSEASGNTDTQYF.

The V gene is TRBV7-2, the J gene TRBJ2-3, with unresolved D. The CDR3 covers 11 residues. CDR1 and CDR2 (germline): SGHTA, FQGNSA. V was clipped by 1 base and J by 11 bases, with 7 bases between them. The CDR3 region is CASSLEWKQYF. The CDR3 DNA reads TGTGCCAGCAGCTTAGAGTGGAAGCAGTATTTT.

The chain employs TRBV6-6 and TRBJ2-3; 10 bases map to TRBD2. V shed 6 bases and J 1 base; nucleotides not matched to a gene: 1. Germline CDR1 and CDR2: MNHNY and SVGAGI (reference sequence). The CDR3 has 14 residues. CDR3 bases: TGTGCCAGCAGGGGGACTAGCGGCACAGATACGCAGTATTTT. Amino acids: CASRGTSGTDTQYF.